Described below is a single T cell receptor beta chain sequence and its context. The entry originates in a study of cytomegalovirus exposure and HLA in healthy donors. Deletions cut 6 bases from V and 2 bases from J, with 15 bases between. From germline, CDR1 is MDHEN and CDR2 SYDVKM. This CDR3 is 15 amino acids long. Generated by immunoSEQ multiplex PCR, the TCRdb table keeps only in-frame clones and is missing some. Altogether more than 250,000 clones are present, about 90% being singletons, with the ten largest covering roughly 1.2%. The chain is built from TRBV28 and TRBJ2-3; D is possibly TRBD2 (6 bases). The sequenced sample was PBMCs. The clonotype comes from a woman in her twenties or thirties in good health and CMV-seropositive. CDR3 bases: TGTGCCAGCAGGGCGCGGGGAGAGGTCACAGATACGCAGTATTTT. As protein: CASRARGEVTDTQYF.